This T cell receptor beta chain came from a study of OX40 agonist ivuxolimab in advanced cancers. Systemic immunosuppression or autoimmune disease history was grounds to exclude patients. Here immunoSEQ multiplex PCR was the method, and the copy in TCRdb shows in-frame clones only, minus some. This sample yields around 70,000 clones, of which 80% to 85% are seen a single time; roughly 0.8% belongs to the top ten. The sequencing used CD4+ or CD8+ T cells sorted from blood, collected in a trial of the OX40 agonist ivuxolimab. The sequence came from an adult with an advanced solid tumor such as melanoma, head and neck, liver or kidney cancer.

In DNA, the CDR3 is TGCGCCAGCAGCCAAGTTTATTCGGGGCAGTACTTC. Amino acids: CASSQVYSGQYF. This rearrangement joins TRBV4-3 to TRBJ2-7; D uncertain. Germline V gene data show CDR1 as LGHNA and CDR2 as YSLEER. This CDR3 is 12 amino acids long. The V gene lost 1 base and the J gene lost 9 bases, with 10 bases spanning the gap.